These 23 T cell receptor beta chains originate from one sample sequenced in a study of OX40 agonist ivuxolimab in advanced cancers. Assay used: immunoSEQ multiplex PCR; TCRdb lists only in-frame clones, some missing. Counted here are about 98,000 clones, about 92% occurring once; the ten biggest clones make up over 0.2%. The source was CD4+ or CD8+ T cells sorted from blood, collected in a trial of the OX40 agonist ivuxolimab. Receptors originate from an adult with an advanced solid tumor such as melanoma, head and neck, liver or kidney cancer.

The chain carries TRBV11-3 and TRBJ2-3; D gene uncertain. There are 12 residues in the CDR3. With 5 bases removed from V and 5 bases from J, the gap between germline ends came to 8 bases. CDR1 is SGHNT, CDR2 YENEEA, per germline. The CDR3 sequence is CASSPQGDTQYF. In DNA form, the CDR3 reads TGTGCCAGCAGCCCCCAAGGAGATACGCAGTATTTT.

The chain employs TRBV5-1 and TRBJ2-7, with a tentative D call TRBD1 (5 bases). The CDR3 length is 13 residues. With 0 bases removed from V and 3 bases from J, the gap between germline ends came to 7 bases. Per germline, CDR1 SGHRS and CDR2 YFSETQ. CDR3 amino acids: CASSLGQNYEQYV. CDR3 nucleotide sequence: TGCGCCAGCAGCTTGGGACAGAACTACGAGCAGTACGTC.

CDR3 DNA: TGTGCTAGTGGCCCCGGTGAGGGGTTCGGTGAGCAGTTCTTC. This codes for CASGPGEGFGEQFF. The gene calls are TRBV12-5 and TRBJ2-1; D may be TRBD1 or TRBD2 (5 bases each). Germline-derived CDR1 and CDR2 are LGHNT and FRNRAP. The CDR3 runs to 14 residues. The germline V and J ends were trimmed by 6 bases and 9 bases, with 18 bases remaining between them.

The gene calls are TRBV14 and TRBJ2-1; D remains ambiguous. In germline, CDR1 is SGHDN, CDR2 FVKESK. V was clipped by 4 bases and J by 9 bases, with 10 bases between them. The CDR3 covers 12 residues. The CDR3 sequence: CASSPHPGEQFF. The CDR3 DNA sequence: TGTGCCAGCAGCCCCCACCCCGGTGAGCAGTTCTTC.

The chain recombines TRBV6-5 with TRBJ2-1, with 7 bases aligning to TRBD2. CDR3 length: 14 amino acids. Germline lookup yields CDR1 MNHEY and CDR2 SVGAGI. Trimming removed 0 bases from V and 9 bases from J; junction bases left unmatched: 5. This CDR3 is CASSYSGLVGEQFF. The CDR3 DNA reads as TGTGCCAGCAGTTACTCTGGACTAGTCGGTGAGCAGTTCTTC.

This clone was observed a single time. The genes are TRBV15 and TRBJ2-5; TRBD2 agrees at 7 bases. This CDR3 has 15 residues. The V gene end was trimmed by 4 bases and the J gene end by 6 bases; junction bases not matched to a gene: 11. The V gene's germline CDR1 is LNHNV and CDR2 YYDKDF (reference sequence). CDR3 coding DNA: TGTGCCACCAGCACCCGGGACTATGGGGTTCAGACCCAGTACTTC. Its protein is CATSTRDYGVQTQYF.

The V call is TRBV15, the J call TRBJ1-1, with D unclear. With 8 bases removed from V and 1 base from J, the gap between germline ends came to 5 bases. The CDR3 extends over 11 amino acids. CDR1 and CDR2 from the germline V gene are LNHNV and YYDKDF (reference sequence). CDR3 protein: CATRENTEAFF. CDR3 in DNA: TGTGCCACCCGGGAGAACACTGAAGCTTTCTTT.

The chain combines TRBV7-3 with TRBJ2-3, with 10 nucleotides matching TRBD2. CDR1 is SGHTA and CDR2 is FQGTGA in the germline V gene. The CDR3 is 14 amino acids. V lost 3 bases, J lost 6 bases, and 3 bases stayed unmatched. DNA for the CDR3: TGTGCCAGCAGCTTCCTAGCGGGGGTGGATACGCAGTATTTT. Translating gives CASSFLAGVDTQYF.

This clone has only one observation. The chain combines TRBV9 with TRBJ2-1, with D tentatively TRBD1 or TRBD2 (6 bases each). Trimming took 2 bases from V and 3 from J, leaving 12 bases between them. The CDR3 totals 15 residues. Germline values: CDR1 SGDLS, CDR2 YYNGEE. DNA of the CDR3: TGTGCCAGCAGCGTTGAGGGGGGCAGCTACAATGAGCAGTTCTTC. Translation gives CASSVEGGSYNEQFF.

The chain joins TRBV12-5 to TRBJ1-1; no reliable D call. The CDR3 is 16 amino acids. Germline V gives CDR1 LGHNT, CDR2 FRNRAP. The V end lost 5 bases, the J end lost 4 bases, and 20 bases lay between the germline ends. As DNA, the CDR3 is TGTGCTAGTGGTCCACACACGACGGGCACGGGCACTGAAGCTTTCTTT. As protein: CASGPHTTGTGTEAFF.

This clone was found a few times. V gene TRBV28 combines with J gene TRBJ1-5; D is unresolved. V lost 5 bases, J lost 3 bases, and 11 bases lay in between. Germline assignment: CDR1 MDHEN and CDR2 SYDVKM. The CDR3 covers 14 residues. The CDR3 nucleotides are TGTGCCAGCAGTCCGGCCACATCCAATCAGCCCCAGCATTTT. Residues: CASSPATSNQPQHF.

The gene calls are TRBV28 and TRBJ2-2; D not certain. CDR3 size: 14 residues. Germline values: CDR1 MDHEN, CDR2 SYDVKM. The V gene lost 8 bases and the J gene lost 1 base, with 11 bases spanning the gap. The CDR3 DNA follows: TGTGCCAGCCTACTATCCTTGAACACCGGGGAGCTGTTTTTT. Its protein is CASLLSLNTGELFF.

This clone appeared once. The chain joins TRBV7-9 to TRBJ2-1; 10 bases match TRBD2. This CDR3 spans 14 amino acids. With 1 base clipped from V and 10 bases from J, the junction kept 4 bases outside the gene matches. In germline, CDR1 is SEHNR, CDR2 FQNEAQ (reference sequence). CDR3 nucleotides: TGTGCCAGCAGCTTAGGGCTAGCGGGAGAAGAGCAGTTCTTC. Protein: CASSLGLAGEEQFF.

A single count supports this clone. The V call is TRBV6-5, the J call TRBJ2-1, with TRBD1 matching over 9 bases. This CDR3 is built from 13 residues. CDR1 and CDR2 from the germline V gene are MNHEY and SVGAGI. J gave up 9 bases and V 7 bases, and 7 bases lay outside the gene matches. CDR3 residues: CASTGQGYAEQFF. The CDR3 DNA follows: TGTGCCAGCACGGGACAGGGTTATGCTGAGCAGTTCTTC.

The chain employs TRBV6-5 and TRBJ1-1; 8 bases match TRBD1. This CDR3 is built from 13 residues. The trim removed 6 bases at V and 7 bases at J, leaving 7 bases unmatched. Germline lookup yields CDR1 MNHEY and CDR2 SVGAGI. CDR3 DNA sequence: TGTGCCAGCAGCCACAGGGGGGTAAGTGAAGCTTTCTTT. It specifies CASSHRGVSEAFF.

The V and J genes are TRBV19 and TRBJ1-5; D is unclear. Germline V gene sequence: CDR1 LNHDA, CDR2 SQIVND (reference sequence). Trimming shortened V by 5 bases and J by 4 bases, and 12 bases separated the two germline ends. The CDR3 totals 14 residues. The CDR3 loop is CASSSPVSNQPQHF. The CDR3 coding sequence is TGTGCCAGTAGTTCCCCGGTTTCTAATCAGCCCCAGCATTTT.

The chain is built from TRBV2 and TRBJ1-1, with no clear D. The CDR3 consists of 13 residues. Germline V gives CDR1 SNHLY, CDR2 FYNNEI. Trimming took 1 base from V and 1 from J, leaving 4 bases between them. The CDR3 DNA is TGTGCCAGCAGTGAAGACAGGAACACTGAAGCTTTCTTT. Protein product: CASSEDRNTEAFF.

CDR3 nucleotide sequence: TGTGCCAGCAGTTTAAGATCTGGATTCAATCAGCCCCAGCATTTT. It specifies CASSLRSGFNQPQHF. The rearrangement links TRBV28 to TRBJ1-5; D unresolved. V lost 2 bases and J lost 3, with 11 bases in between. This CDR3 is built from 15 residues. The germline V gene has CDR1 MDHEN and CDR2 SYDVKM.

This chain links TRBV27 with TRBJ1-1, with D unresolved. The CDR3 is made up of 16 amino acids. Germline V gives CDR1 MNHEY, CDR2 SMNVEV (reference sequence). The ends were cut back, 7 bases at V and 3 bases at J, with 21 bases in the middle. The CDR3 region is CASKDPPGRLDTEAFF. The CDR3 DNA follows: TGTGCCAGCAAGGATCCCCCCGGCAGGTTGGACACTGAAGCTTTCTTT.

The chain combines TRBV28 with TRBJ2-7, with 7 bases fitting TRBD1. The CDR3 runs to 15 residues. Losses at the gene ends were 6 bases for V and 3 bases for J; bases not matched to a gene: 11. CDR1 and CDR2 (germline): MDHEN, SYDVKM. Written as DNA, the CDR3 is TGTGCCAGCAGCTCCAGGACAGGCTATTTCTACGAGCAGTACTTC. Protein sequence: CASSSRTGYFYEQYF. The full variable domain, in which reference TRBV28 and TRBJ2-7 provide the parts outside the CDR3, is DVKVTQSSRYLVKRTGEKVFLECVQDMDHENMFWYRQDPGLGLRLIYFSYDVKMKEKGDIPEGYSVSREKKERFSLILESASTNQTSMYLCASSSRTGYFYEQYFGPGTRLTVT.

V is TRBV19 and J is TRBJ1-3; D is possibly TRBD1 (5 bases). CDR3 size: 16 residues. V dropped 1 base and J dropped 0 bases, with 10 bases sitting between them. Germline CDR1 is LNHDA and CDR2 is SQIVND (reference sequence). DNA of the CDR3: TGTGCCAGTAGTATAGCAGGGAGTATCTCTGGAAACACCATATATTTT. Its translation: CASSIAGSISGNTIYF.

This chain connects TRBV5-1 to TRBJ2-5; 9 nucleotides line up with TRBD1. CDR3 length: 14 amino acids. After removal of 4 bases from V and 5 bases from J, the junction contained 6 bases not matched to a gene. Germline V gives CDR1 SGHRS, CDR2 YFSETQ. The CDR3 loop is CASSILDRGETQYF. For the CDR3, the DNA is TGCGCCAGCAGCATACTAGACAGGGGGGAGACCCAGTACTTC. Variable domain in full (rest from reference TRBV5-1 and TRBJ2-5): KAGVTQTPRYLIKTRGQQVTLSCSPISGHRSVSWYQQTPGQGLQFLFEYFSETQRNKGNFPGRFSGRQFSNSRSEMNVSTLELGDSALYLCASSILDRGETQYFGPGTRLLVL.

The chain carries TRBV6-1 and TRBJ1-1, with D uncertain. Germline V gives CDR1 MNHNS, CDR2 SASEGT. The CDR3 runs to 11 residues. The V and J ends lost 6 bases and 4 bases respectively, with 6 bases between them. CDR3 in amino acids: CASSLGTEAFF. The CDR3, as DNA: TGTGCCAGCAGCCTTGGCACTGAAGCTTTCTTT.